One and the same sample provided the 15 T cell receptor beta chains below, sequenced in a study of cytomegalovirus exposure and HLA in healthy donors. Researchers ran the PCR with 60 Vbeta and 13 Jbeta primers. Produced via immunoSEQ multiplex PCR; TCRdb's table is partial and in-frame only. This sample has about 120,000 clones, with 80% found just once. Source material: PBMCs. The receptors originated from a man aged 45 to 65 in good health and CMV-seronegative.

This clone was recorded a few times. This chain connects TRBV6-5 to TRBJ1-2, with D unclear. Germline V gene data show CDR1 as MNHEY and CDR2 as SVGAGI. V shed 3 bases and J shed 0 bases, with 11 bases lying between them. The length of the CDR3 is 15 residues. The CDR3 region is CASSYSGRTNYGYTF. CDR3 in DNA: TGTGCCAGCAGTTATTCGGGAAGAACTAACTATGGCTACACCTTC.

The rearrangement links TRBV7-9 to TRBJ1-5; 7 nucleotides agree with TRBD1. Losses at the gene ends were 5 bases for V and 4 bases for J; bases not matched to a gene: 11. The CDR3 is made up of 16 amino acids. Germline CDR1 SEHNR, CDR2 FQNEAQ (reference sequence). Here the CDR3 DNA reads TGTGCCAGCAGCCCTCCCGGGACAGCCACAAATCAGCCCCAGCATTTT. Translation gives CASSPPGTATNQPQHF.

The chain couples TRBV7-3 to TRBJ1-2; D gene unclear. The ends were cut back, 5 bases at V and 8 bases at J, with 9 bases in the middle. The germline V gene has CDR1 SGHTA and CDR2 FQGTGA. This CDR3 comprises 11 residues. CDR3 sequence (DNA): TGTGCCAGCAGCCGGGGAGGCGGCTACACCTTC. Residues: CASSRGGGYTF.

This rearrangement joins TRBV7-8 to TRBJ1-5; 7 nucleotides agree with TRBD1. The CDR3 is 16 amino acids. J gave up 2 bases and V 1 base, and 5 bases lay outside the gene matches. Germline V CDR1 and CDR2: SGHVS, FQNEAQ. This chain's CDR3 is CASSLGTTGGNQPQHF. In DNA, the CDR3 is TGTGCCAGCAGCTTAGGGACCACAGGGGGCAATCAGCCCCAGCATTTT.

The gene calls are TRBV11-3 and TRBJ2-2; D possibly corresponds to TRBD2 (6 bases). Germline CDR1 SGHNT, CDR2 YENEEA. Between the trimmed V and J ends, which lost 8 bases and 6 bases, there was a span of 10 bases. The CDR3 is 12 residues long. This chain's CDR3 is CASRRGPGELFF. DNA for the CDR3: TGTGCCAGCCGGAGGGGTCCCGGGGAGCTGTTTTTT.

The chain couples TRBV20-1 to TRBJ1-1, with D possibly TRBD1 on 6 matching bases. The CDR3 loop spans 11 amino acids. V lost 6 bases, J lost 5 bases, and 10 bases lay in between. Germline V gives CDR1 DFQATT, CDR2 SNEGSKA (reference sequence). As DNA, the CDR3 is TGCAGTGCAGGGGGAAGGACTGAAGCTTTCTTT. This sequence encodes CSAGGRTEAFF.

V is TRBV30 and J is TRBJ1-6; perhaps TRBD1 as D (6 bases). CDR1 is GTSNPN, CDR2 SVGIG, per germline (reference sequence). Trimming cost V 3 bases and J 6 bases, with 18 bases left between them. CDR3 length: 16 residues. Here the CDR3 reads CAWRRPGQGLNSPLHF. As DNA, the CDR3 is TGTGCCTGGAGGCGTCCGGGGCAGGGGCTTAATTCACCCCTCCACTTT.

The table lists this clone with a few counts. The J gene is TRBJ2-1, the V gene TRBV9; no clear D gene. From germline, CDR1 is SGDLS and CDR2 YYNGEE. Trimming removed 4 bases at V and 0 bases at J, with 11 bases between. The length of the CDR3 is 15 residues. CDR3 sequence (DNA): TGTGCCAGCAGCTTGACTGAAAGCTCCTACAATGAGCAGTTCTTC. It specifies CASSLTESSYNEQFF.

The chain has TRBV2 and TRBJ1-4; D uncertain. Per germline, CDR1 SNHLY and CDR2 FYNNEI. The CDR3 runs to 12 residues. V lost 5 bases, J lost 3 bases, and 4 bases lay in between. The CDR3: CASSIANEKLFF. Here the CDR3 DNA reads TGTGCCAGCAGTATAGCTAATGAAAAACTGTTTTTT.

This rearrangement joins TRBV6-1 to TRBJ1-2, with D possibly being TRBD1 (5 bases). Germline-derived CDR1 and CDR2 are MNHNS and SASEGT. V was cut by 1 base and J by 0 bases, with 9 bases left in between. This CDR3 has 15 residues. The CDR3 here is CASSEGGGTNYGYTF. DNA for the CDR3: TGTGCCAGCAGTGAAGGGGGCGGAACTAACTATGGCTACACCTTC.

V and J are TRBV6-5 and TRBJ1-4, with unresolved D. Trimming shortened V by 6 bases and J by 1 base, and 9 bases separated the two germline ends. This CDR3 contains 14 residues. Germline CDR1 MNHEY, CDR2 SVGAGI. CDR3 in DNA: TGTGCCAGCAGGGTAGTTGGAACTAATGAAAAACTGTTTTTT. This translates into CASRVVGTNEKLFF.

V gene TRBV5-1 combines with J gene TRBJ2-3; D call uncertain. The CDR3 is made up of 15 amino acids. Trimming stripped 0 bases from V and 0 bases from J, with 8 bases between. Germline CDR1 SGHRS, CDR2 YFSETQ. The CDR3 nucleotides are TGCGCCAGCAGCTTGGCCTCTACTAGCACAGATACGCAGTATTTT. Protein product: CASSLASTSTDTQYF.

The chain combines TRBV11-2 with TRBJ1-5; 9 bases match TRBD1. The ends lost 4 bases at V and 6 bases at J; junction bases unmatched: 1. This CDR3 contains 13 residues. From germline, CDR1 is SGHAT and CDR2 FQNNGV. CDR3 coding DNA: TGTGCCAGCAGCTGGGACAGGGTTCAGCCCCAGCATTTT. This translates into CASSWDRVQPQHF. The entire variable domain, with the rest obtained from reference TRBV11-2 and TRBJ1-5, is as follows: EAGVAQSPRYKIIEKRQSVAFWCNPISGHATLYWYQQILGQGPKLLIQFQNNGVVDDSQLPKDRFSAERLKGVDSTLKIQPAKLEDSAVYLCASSWDRVQPQHFGDGTRLSIL.

The J gene is TRBJ2-1, the V gene TRBV7-3; D remains ambiguous. Trimming removed 5 bases from V and 0 bases from J, with 20 bases in between. Germline V gene data show CDR1 as SGHTA and CDR2 as FQGTGA. This CDR3 comprises 18 residues. CDR3 residues: CASSAHSSSPFSYNEQFF. The CDR3 bases are TGTGCCAGCAGCGCGCATTCTAGTTCACCTTTCTCCTACAATGAGCAGTTCTTC.

The chain carries TRBV9 and TRBJ1-5, with D possibly being TRBD1 (5 bases). CDR1 and CDR2 from the germline V gene are SGDLS and YYNGEE. The V end lost 3 bases, the J end lost 3 bases, and 13 bases lay between the germline ends. There are 15 residues in the CDR3. The CDR3 reads CASSAAGYDNQPQHF. For the CDR3, the DNA is TGTGCCAGCAGCGCCGCAGGGTATGACAATCAGCCCCAGCATTTT.